The sequence of this TCR beta chain was determined in a study of blood T cells in healthy people across ages. Trimming at V came to 2 bases and at J to 0 bases, leaving 9 bases not matched to a gene. CDR1 is MNHEY, CDR2 SVGEGT, per germline. The CDR3 loop spans 20 amino acids. PCR was performed a second time for roughly 7 to 11 cycles using a sample-barcoded 5' primer and a J-beta primer mix. TCRdb used MiXCR to reprocess the 5' RACE reads, holding one entry per CDR3 protein. This table holds approximately 850,000 distinct CDR3 sequences, around 42% found once. Total RNA amounts of at least 6 micrograms were extracted per sample. This clonotype appeared a single time.

The rearrangement links TRBV6-2 or TRBV6-3 to TRBJ2-6; 11 bases line up with TRBD1. The source material was blood. This TCR was sampled from a man in his sixties in good health. CDR3 loop: CASSYRTGGRVDSGANVLTF. Written as DNA, the CDR3 is TGTGCCAGCAGTTACCGGACAGGGGGCCGCGTTGACTCTGGGGCCAACGTCCTGACTTTC.